This paragraph reports one TCR beta chain. The data originate from a study of blood T cell repertoires in COVID-19. On the study more broadly: Italy, Spain and the United States were the sources of the convalescent and acute COVID-19 samples.

The CDR3 length is 18 residues. The trim removed 5 bases at V and 1 base at J, leaving 8 bases unmatched. CDR1 is MDHEN, CDR2 SYDVKM, per germline. Measured with immunoSEQ multiplex PCR; TCRdb has only the in-frame clones, and not every one. The sample yields under 300,000 clones, roughly 90% seen once. The receptor was derived from a young woman who had recovered from COVID-19. The genes are TRBV28 and TRBJ2-6, with 10 bases aligning to TRBD1. The sample taken for sequencing was PBMCs or T cells enriched from blood (not recorded which). The CDR3 region has the DNA TGTGCCAGCAGTCCCCCGACAGGGGGCTTGTCTGGGGCCAACGTCCTGACTTTC. It yields the protein CASSPPTGGLSGANVLTF.